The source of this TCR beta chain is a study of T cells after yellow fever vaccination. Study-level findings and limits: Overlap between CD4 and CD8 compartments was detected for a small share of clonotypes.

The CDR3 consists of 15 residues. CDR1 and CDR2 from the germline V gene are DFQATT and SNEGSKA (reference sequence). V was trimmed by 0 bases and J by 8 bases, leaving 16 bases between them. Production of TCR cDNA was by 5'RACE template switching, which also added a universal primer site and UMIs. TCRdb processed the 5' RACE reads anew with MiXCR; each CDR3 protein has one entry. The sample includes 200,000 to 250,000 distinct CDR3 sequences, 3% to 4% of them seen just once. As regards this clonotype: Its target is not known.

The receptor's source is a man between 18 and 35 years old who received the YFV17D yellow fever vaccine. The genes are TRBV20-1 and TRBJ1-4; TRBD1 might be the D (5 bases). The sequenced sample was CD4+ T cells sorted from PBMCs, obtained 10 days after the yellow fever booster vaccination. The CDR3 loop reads CSARDPKGAGEKLFF. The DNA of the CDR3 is TGCAGTGCTAGAGATCCTAAAGGGGCTGGGGAAAAACTGTTTTTT.